This TCR beta chain was captured in a study of metastatic and nonmetastatic thyroid tumors. As for the study in general: Where malignant and benign thyroid patients were concerned, repertoires were compared across blood and tumor or nodule tissue.

There are a few counts of this clone. Antigen: not known. All patients were treatment-naive before thyroid surgery. Notes on the study in general: When malignant thyroid tumors were compared with benign nodules, TCR beta diversity was reportedly significantly higher in the malignant tumors. This held in both blood and tumor samples.

CDR1 is MNHEY and CDR2 is SVGEGT in the germline V gene. The CDR3 spans 15 residues. Losses at the gene ends were 6 bases for V and 5 bases for J; bases not matched to a gene: 9. TCRdb ran MiXCR on the PCR reads. The data contain tens of thousands of clones, 15% to 19% of them singletons. This chain uses TRBV6-2 or TRBV6-3 with TRBJ2-2, with 7 bases aligning to TRBD1. What was sequenced was blood. The receptor was derived from a female donor with papillary thyroid cancer or a benign thyroid nodule (not recorded which). Some clones in this sample may be carry-over from other donors' samples. DNA of the CDR3: TGTGCCAGCAGCACCGGGGACAGAACAACCGGGGAGCTGTTTTTT. Translated, it gives CASSTGDRTTGELFF.